This T cell receptor (beta chain) was sequenced during a study of blood T cell repertoires in COVID-19. Study in general: Donors in the United States, Italy and Spain gave samples during acute or convalescent COVID-19.

Assay: immunoSEQ multiplex PCR; the TCRdb copy retains only in-frame clones and omits some. Of 150,000 to 170,000 clones in the sample, roughly 84% were seen once. Per germline, CDR1 MNHEY and CDR2 SMNVEV (reference sequence). V lost 10 bases to trimming and J lost 5 bases, with 14 bases between them. The CDR3 covers 12 residues. The source material was peripheral blood. The genes are TRBV27 and TRBJ2-5, with D possibly being TRBD2 (6 bases). This clonotype was obtained from a woman aged 60-75 years with COVID-19, enrolled during active disease. The CDR3 is CAKPPGRETQYF. For the CDR3, the DNA is TGTGCCAAACCCCCGGGGAGGGAGACCCAGTACTTC.